These 10 T cell receptor beta chains share one sample of origin, sequenced in a study of blood T cells in healthy people across ages. Primed by a sample-barcoded 5' primer and a J-beta primer mix, a second PCR proceeded for 7 to 11 cycles. One entry per CDR3 protein, called by TCRdb with MiXCR from the 5' RACE reads. Counted here are some 700,000 distinct CDR3 sequences, roughly two fifths occurring once; the ten biggest clones make up more than 20%. The sample comprised blood. Every receptor here comes from a woman in her fifties or sixties in good health.

The chain links TRBV5-4 to TRBJ2-1, with D maybe TRBD1 (6 bases). Germline V gene data show CDR1 as SGHNT and CDR2 as YYREEE (reference sequence). V was shortened by 4 bases and J by 10 bases, with 15 bases between the two germline ends. The CDR3 is 13 residues long. This CDR3 reads CASSPDRTYEQFF. DNA of the CDR3: TGTGCCAGCAGCCCTGACAGGACCTACGAGCAGTTCTTC.

This clonotype has just a few counts. The V and J genes are TRBV11-2 and TRBJ2-3; TRBD2 agrees at 10 bases. Trimming cost V 5 bases and J 0 bases; bases outside gene matches: 11. The germline V gene has CDR1 SGHAT and CDR2 FQNNGV. The CDR3 covers 18 residues. As DNA, the CDR3 is TGTGCCAGCAGCCACCTAGCGGGAGCCTCAACTAGCACAGATACGCAGTATTTT. Its translation: CASSHLAGASTSTDTQYF.

The chain combines TRBV6-1 with TRBJ2-7, with TRBD1 identical over 7 bases. The CDR3 contains 13 residues. V trimming: 5 bases; J trimming: 3 bases; junction bases outside the gene matches: 4. CDR1 is MNHNS and CDR2 is SASEGT in the germline V gene. In DNA form, the CDR3 reads TGTGCCAGCAGTCATGACAGGGACTACGAGCAGTACTTC. Its protein product is CASSHDRDYEQYF.

This chain links TRBV7-2 with TRBJ2-3; D tentatively fits TRBD1 or TRBD2 (5 bases each). Germline CDR1 SGHTA, CDR2 FQGNSA. The ends were cut back, 0 bases at V and 4 bases at J, with 11 bases in the middle. The CDR3 loop spans 15 amino acids. CDR3 sequence reads: CASSLAPGPADTQYF. CDR3 nucleotides: TGTGCCAGCAGCTTAGCTCCGGGGCCCGCAGATACGCAGTATTTT.

The chain links TRBV7-9 to TRBJ1-2; D gene uncertain. V dropped 7 bases and J dropped 8 bases, with 11 bases sitting between them. Germline CDR1 SEHNR, CDR2 FQNEAQ (reference sequence). The CDR3 has 11 residues. CDR3 sequence (DNA): TGTGCCAGCACCGTAACCTGGGGCTACACCTTC. Translation gives CASTVTWGYTF.

This clonotype was seen only a few times. The chain carries TRBV20-1 and TRBJ1-2; the D gene is possibly TRBD1 (6 bases). Per germline, CDR1 DFQATT and CDR2 SNEGSKA (reference sequence). The CDR3 runs 14 residues. The V gene lost 3 bases and the J gene lost 8 bases, with 19 bases spanning the gap. CDR3 amino acids: CSASDGGPHLGYTF. In nucleotides, the CDR3 is TGCAGTGCTAGCGACGGGGGGCCCCATTTAGGCTACACCTTC.

This clonotype was detected ten times or more. The chain employs TRBV20-1 and TRBJ2-1; 8 bases match TRBD1. The CDR3 totals 13 residues. The germline gives CDR1 DFQATT, CDR2 SNEGSKA (reference sequence). With V trimmed by 0 bases and J by 8 bases, 3 bases remained unmatched. Here the CDR3 DNA reads TGCAGTGCTAGAGACTACAGGGGGGATGAGCAGTTCTTC. As protein: CSARDYRGDEQFF.

The rearrangement links TRBV6-1 to TRBJ1-2, with D possibly TRBD1 on 5 matching bases. Germline loops: CDR1 MNHNS, CDR2 SASEGT. Trimming shortened V by 0 bases and J by 9 bases, and 14 bases separated the two germline ends. The CDR3 consists of 14 residues. CDR3 protein: CASSEAPGQASYTF. The CDR3 coding sequence is TGTGCCAGCAGTGAAGCGCCCGGACAAGCTAGCTACACCTTC.

The chain carries TRBV5-1 and TRBJ2-5; 9 bases match TRBD2. V gave up 0 bases and J gave up 7 bases; unmatched junction bases: 7. This CDR3 comprises 15 residues. Germline CDR1 is SGHRS and CDR2 is YFSETQ. For the CDR3, the DNA is TGCGCCAGCAGCTTGGAGGCTAGCGGGAAGGGGACCCAGTACTTC. Translated, it gives CASSLEASGKGTQYF.

The genes are TRBV5-1 and TRBJ2-2; D may be TRBD1 (6 bases). Looked up from germline, CDR1 is SGHRS and CDR2 is YFSETQ. Trimming pared 1 base from V and 5 bases from J, leaving 12 bases between. The CDR3 has 15 residues. This CDR3 reads CASSLWGQLTGELFF. The CDR3 nucleotides read TGCGCCAGCAGCTTGTGGGGGCAGCTGACCGGGGAGCTGTTTTTT.